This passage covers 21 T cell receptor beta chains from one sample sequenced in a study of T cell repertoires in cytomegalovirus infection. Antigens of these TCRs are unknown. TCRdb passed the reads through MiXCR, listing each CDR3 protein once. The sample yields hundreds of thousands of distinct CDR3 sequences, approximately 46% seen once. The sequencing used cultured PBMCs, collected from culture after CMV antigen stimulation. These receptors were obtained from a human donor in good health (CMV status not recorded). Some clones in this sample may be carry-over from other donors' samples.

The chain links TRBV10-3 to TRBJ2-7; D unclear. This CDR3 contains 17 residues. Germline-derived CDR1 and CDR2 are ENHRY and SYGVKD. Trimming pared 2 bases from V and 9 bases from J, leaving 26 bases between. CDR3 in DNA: TGTGCCATCAGTGAGGGGCCCAATCAAGACCCTACGAGGTGGCAGTACTTC. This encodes CAISEGPNQDPTRWQYF.

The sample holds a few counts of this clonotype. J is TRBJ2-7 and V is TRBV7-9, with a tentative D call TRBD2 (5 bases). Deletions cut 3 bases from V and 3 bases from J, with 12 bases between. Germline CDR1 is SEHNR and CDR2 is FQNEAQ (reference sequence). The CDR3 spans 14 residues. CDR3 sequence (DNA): TGTGCCAGCAGCTTGGGAGTCGGGTACTACGAGCAGTACTTC. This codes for CASSLGVGYYEQYF.

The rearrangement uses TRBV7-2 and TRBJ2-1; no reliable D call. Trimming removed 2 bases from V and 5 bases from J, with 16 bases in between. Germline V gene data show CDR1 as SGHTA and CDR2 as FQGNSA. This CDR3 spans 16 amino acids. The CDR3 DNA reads TGTGCCAGCAGCTTACTTAAGATAGTAGTAAACAATGAGCAGTTCTTC. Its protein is CASSLLKIVVNNEQFF.

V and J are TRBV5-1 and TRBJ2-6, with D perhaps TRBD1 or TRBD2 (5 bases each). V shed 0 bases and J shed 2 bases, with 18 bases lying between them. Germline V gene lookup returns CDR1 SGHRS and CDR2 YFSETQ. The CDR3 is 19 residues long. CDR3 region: CASSLGTGTTLAGANVLTF. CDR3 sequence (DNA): TGCGCCAGCAGCTTGGGGACCGGGACCACCCTGGCTGGGGCCAACGTCCTGACTTTC.

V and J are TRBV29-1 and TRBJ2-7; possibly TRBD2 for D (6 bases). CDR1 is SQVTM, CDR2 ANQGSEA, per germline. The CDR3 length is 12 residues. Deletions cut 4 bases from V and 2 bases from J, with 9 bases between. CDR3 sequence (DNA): TGCAGCGTTGCGGCGGGGCCCTACGAGCAGTACTTC. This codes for CSVAAGPYEQYF.

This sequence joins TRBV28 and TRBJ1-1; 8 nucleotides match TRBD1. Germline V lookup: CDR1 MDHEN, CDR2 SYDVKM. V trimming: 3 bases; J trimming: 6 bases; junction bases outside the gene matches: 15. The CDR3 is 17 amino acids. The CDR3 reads CASSLLRQTYRGAEAFF. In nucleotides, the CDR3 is TGTGCCAGCAGTTTGTTGCGGCAGACCTACAGGGGGGCTGAAGCTTTCTTT.

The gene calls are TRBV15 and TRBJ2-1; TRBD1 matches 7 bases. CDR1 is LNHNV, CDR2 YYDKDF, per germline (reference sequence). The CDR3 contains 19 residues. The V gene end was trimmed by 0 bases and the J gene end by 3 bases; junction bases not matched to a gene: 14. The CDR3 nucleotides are TGTGCCACCAGCAGAGATCTGGATGTTGAGGGGGCAAGCTACAATGAGCAGTTCTTC. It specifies CATSRDLDVEGASYNEQFF.

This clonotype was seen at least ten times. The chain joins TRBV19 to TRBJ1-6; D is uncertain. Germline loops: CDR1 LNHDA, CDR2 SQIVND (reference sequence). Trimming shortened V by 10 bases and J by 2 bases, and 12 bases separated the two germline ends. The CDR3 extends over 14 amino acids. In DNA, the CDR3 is TGTGCCACGTCTGGGGAGGCCTATAATTCACCCCTCCACTTT. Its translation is CATSGEAYNSPLHF.

The CDR3, as DNA: TGTGCCAGCAGTTTTTTTCCGACAGGGGTGTATGGCTACACCTTC. Amino acids: CASSFFPTGVYGYTF. V usage is TRBV12-3 or TRBV12-4 and J usage is TRBJ1-2; 8 bases match TRBD1. The CDR3 totals 15 residues. After removal of 3 bases from V and 5 bases from J, the junction contained 8 bases not matched to a gene.

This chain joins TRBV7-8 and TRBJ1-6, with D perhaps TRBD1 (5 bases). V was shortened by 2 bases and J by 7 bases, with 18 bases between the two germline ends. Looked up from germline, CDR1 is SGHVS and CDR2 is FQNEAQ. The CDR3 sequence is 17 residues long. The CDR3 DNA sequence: TGTGCCAGCAGCTTACCTCGATTGAGGGGAGGGAATTCACCCCTCCACTTT. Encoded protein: CASSLPRLRGGNSPLHF.

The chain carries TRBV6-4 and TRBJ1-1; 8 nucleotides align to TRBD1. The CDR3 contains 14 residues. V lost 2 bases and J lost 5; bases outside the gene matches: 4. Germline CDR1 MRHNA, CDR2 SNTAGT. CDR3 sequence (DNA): TGTGCCAGCAGTGACCAGACAGGGGTAACTGAAGCTTTCTTT. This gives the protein CASSDQTGVTEAFF.

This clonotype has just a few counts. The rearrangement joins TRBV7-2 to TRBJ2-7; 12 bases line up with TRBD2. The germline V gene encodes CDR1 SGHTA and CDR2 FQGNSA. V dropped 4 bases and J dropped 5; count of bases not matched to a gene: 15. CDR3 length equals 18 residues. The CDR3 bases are TGTGCCAGCAGCTCCTCTCCCCGCCCTAGCGGGAGGGACAACGAGCAGTACTTC. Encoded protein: CASSSSPRPSGRDNEQYF.

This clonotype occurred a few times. The CDR3 loop is CASSTGQSNEKLFF. The CDR3 bases are TGTGCCAGCAGCACGGGACAAAGTAATGAAAAACTGTTTTTT. V usage is TRBV7-2 and J usage is TRBJ1-4; D may be TRBD1 (6 bases). Per the germline V gene, CDR1 is SGHTA and CDR2 is FQGNSA. V was pared by 5 bases and J by 4 bases, with 11 bases between. The CDR3 length is 14 residues. Filled out from reference TRBV7-2 and TRBJ1-4, the complete variable domain reads GAGVSQSPSNKVTEKGKDVELRCDPISGHTALYWYRQSLGQGLEFLIYFQGNSAPDKSGLPSDRFSAERTGGSVSTLTIQRTQQEDSAVYLCASSTGQSNEKLFFGSGTQLSVL.

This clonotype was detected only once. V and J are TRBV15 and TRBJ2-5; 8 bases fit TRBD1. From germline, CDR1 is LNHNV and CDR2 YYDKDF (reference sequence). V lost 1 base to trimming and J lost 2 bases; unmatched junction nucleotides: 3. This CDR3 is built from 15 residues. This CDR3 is CATSRVDRGQETQYF. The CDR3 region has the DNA TGTGCCACCAGCAGAGTCGACAGGGGACAAGAGACCCAGTACTTC.

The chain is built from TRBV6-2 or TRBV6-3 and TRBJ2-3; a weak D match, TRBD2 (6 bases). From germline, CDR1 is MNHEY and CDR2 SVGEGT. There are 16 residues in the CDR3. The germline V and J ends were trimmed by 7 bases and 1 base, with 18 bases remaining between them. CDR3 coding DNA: TGTGCCAGCAAGCTTTCTAGGCGGGATCGCACAGATACGCAGTATTTT. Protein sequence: CASKLSRRDRTDTQYF.

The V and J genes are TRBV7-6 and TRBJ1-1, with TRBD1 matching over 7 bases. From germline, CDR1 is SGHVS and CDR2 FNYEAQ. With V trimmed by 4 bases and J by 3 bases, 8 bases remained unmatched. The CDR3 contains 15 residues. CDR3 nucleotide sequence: TGTGCCAGCAGCTGGGCCCAGGGGGGAGACACTGAAGCTTTCTTT. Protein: CASSWAQGGDTEAFF. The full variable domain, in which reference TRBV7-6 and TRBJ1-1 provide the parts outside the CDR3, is GAGVSQSPRYKVTKRGQDVALRCDPISGHVSLYWYRQALGQGPEFLTYFNYEAQQDKSGLPNDRFSAERPEGSISTLTIQRTEQRDSAMYRCASSWAQGGDTEAFFGQGTRLTVV.

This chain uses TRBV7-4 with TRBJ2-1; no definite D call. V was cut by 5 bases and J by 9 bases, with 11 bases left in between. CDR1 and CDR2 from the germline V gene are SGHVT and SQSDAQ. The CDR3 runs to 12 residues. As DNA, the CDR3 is TGTGCCAGCAGCGCCCTCAAGGGTGAGCAGTTCTTC. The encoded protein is CASSALKGEQFF.

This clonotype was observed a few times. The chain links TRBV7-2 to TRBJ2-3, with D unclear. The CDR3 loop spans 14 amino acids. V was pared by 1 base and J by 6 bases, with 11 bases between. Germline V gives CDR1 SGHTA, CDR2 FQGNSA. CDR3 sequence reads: CASSLERRRDTQYF. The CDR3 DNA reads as TGTGCCAGCAGCTTAGAGAGGCGTCGGGATACGCAGTATTTT.

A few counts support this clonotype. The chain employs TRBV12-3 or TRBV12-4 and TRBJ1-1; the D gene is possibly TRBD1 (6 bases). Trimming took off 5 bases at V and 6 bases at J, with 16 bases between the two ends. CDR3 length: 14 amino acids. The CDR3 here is CASSNRVVIAEAFF. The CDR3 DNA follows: TGTGCCAGCAGTAACAGGGTTGTTATCGCTGAAGCTTTCTTT.

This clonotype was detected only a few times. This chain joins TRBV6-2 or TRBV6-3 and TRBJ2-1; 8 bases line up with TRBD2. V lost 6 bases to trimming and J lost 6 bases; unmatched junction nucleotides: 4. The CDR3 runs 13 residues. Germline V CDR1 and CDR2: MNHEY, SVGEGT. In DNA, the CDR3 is TGTGCCAGCAGGGGGGGACTAGGCAATGAGCAGTTCTTC. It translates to CASRGGLGNEQFF.

This CDR3 reads CASSGTTGADNEQFF. Here the CDR3 DNA reads TGCGCCAGCAGCGGCACGACAGGGGCCGACAATGAGCAGTTCTTC. J is TRBJ2-1 and V is TRBV5-1, with TRBD1 matching 8 bases. This CDR3 has 15 residues. J lost 5 bases, V lost 4 bases, and 8 bases had no gene match. Germline-derived CDR1 and CDR2 are SGHRS and YFSETQ.